This T cell receptor beta chain emerged from a study of blood T cell repertoires in COVID-19. Looking at the study overall: Samples of COVID-19 (acute and convalescent) were obtained from the United States, Italy and Spain.

V lost 5 bases, J lost 3 bases, and 11 bases stayed unmatched. CDR1 and CDR2 from the germline V gene are SGHTA and FQGTGA. There are 16 residues in the CDR3. Authors' methods: Estimated nucleated cell counts came from reference gene primer amplification. Clones were sequenced by immunoSEQ multiplex PCR, and TCRdb holds only the in-frame ones, with some missing. V and J calls and clone size follow that table, whereas D and trimming were derived from the DNA. The table shows under 100,000 clones, with roughly 90% occurring only once. This clone was seen at least ten times. The sequencing input was peripheral blood. This TCR was sampled from a man aged 50-59 years with active COVID-19. This chain connects TRBV7-3 to TRBJ2-7; 9 bases fit TRBD2. CDR3 region: CASSLGGAGGYYEQYF. CDR3 coding DNA: TGTGCCAGCAGCCTAGGGGGAGCGGGAGGCTACTACGAGCAGTACTTC.